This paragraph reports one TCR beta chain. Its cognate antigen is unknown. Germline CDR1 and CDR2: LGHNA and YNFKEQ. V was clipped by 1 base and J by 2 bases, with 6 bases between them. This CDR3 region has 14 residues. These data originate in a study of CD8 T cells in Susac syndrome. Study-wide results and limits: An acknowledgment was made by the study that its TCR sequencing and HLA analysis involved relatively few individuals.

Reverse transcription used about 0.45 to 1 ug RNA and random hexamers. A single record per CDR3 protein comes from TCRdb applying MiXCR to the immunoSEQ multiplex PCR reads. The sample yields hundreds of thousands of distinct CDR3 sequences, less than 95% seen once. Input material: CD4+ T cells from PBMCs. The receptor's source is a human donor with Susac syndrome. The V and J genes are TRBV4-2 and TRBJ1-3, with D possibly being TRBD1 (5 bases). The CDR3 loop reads CASSQGQTGNTIYF. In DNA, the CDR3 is TGTGCCAGCAGCCAAGGACAGACTGGAAACACCATATATTTT.